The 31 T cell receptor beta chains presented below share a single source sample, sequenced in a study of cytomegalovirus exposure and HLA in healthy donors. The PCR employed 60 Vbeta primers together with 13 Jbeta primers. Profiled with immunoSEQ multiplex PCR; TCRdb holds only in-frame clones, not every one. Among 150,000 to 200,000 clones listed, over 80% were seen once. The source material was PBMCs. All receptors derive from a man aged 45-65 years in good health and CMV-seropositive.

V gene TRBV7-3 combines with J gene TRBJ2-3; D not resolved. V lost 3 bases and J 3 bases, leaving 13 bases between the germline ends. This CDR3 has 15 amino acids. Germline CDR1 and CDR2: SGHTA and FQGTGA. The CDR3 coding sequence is TGTGCCAGCAGCTTGGGTTTAGCTTGGACAGATACGCAGTATTTT. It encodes CASSLGLAWTDTQYF.

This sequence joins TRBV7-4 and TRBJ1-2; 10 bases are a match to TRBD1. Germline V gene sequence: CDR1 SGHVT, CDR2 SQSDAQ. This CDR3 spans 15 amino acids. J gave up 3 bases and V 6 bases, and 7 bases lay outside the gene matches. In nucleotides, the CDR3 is TGTGCCAGCAGTCGAACCGGGACAGGGGACTATGGCTACACCTTC. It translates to CASSRTGTGDYGYTF.

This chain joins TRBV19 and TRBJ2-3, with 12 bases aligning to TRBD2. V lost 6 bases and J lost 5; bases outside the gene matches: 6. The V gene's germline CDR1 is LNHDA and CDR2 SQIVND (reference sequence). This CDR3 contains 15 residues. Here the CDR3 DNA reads TGTGCCAGTAGCAGAGGGGGACTAGCGGGAGATACGCAGTATTTT. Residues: CASSRGGLAGDTQYF.

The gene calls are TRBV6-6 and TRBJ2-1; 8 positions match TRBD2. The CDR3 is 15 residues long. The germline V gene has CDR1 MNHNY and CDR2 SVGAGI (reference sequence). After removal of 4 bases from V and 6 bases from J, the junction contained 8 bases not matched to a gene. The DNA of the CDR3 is TGTGCCAGCAGTTCTCCGGGACTAGTGTCCAATGAGCAGTTCTTC. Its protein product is CASSSPGLVSNEQFF.

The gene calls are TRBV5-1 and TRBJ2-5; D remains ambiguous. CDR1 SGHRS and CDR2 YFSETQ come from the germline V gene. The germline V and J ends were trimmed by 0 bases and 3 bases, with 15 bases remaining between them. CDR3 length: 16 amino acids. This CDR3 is CASSLEWRLPKETQYF. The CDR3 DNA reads TGCGCCAGCAGCTTGGAATGGCGGCTACCCAAAGAGACCCAGTACTTC.

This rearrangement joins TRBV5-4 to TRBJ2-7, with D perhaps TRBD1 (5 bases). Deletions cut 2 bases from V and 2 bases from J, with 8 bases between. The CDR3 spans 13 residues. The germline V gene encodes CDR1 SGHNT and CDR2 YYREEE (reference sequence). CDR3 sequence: CASSLGDAYEQYF. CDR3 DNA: TGTGCCAGCAGCTTAGGGGATGCCTACGAGCAGTACTTC.

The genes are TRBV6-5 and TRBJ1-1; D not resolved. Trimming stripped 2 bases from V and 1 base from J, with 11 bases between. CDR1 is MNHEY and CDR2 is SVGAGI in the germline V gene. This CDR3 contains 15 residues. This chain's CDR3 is CASSYARPQNTEAFF. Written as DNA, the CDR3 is TGTGCCAGCAGTTACGCCCGCCCACAGAACACTGAAGCTTTCTTT.

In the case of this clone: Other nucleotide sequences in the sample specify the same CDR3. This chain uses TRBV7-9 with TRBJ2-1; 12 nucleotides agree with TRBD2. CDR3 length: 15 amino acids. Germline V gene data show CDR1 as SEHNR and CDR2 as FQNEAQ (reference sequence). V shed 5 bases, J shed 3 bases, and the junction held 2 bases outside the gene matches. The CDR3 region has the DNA TGTGCCAGCAGCCCACTAGCGGGGGGCTACAATGAGCAGTTCTTC. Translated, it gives CASSPLAGGYNEQFF.

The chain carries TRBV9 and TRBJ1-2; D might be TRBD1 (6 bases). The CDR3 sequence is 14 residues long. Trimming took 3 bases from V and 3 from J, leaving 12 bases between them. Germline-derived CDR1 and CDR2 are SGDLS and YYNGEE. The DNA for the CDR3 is TGTGCCAGCAGCGAGGGGGGGGCCCACTATGGCTACACCTTC. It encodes CASSEGGAHYGYTF.

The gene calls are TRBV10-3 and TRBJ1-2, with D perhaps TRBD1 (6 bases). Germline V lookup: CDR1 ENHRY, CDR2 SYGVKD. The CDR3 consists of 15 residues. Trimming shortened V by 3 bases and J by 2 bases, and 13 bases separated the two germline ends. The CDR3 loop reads CAISDWGGGNYGYTF. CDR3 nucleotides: TGTGCCATCAGTGATTGGGGGGGCGGAAACTATGGCTACACCTTC.

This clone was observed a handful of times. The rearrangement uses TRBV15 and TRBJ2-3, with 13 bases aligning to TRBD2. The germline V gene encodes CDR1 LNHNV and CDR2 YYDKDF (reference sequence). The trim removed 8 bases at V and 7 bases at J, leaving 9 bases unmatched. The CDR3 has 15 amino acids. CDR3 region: CATDLLAGGRNTQYF. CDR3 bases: TGTGCCACCGACCTACTAGCGGGGGGGAGGAATACGCAGTATTTT.

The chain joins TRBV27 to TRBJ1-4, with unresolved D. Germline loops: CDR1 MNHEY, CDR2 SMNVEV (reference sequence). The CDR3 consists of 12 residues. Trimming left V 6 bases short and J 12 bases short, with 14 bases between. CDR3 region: CASSHTGFELFF. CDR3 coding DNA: TGTGCCAGCAGCCATACGGGGTTTGAACTGTTTTTT.

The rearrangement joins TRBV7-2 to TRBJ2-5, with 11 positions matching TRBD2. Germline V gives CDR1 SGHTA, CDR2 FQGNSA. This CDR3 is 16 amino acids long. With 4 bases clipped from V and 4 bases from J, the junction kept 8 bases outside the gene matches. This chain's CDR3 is CASSSSSGRAGETQYF. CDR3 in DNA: TGTGCCAGCAGCTCTAGTAGCGGGAGGGCCGGAGAGACCCAGTACTTC.

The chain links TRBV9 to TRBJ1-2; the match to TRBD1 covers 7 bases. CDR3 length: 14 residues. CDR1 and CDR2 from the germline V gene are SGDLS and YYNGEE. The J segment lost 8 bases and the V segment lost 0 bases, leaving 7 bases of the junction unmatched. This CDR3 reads CASSVEGQRVGYTF. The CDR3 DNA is TGTGCCAGCAGCGTAGAGGGACAGCGGGTGGGCTACACCTTC.

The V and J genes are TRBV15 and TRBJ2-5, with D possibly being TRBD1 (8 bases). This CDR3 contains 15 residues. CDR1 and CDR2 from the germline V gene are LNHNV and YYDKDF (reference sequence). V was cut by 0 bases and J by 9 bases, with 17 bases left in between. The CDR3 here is CATSRDDYRGGSQYF. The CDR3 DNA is TGTGCCACCAGCAGAGATGATTACAGGGGGGGGTCCCAGTACTTC.

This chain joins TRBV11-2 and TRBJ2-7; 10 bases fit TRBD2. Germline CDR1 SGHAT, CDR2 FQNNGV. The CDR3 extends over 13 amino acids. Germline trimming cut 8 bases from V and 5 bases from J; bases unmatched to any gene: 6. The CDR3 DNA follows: TGTGCCAGCCGGACTAGCGGTTCGGACGAGCAGTACTTC. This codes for CASRTSGSDEQYF. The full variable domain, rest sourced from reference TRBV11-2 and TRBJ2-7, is EAGVAQSPRYKIIEKRQSVAFWCNPISGHATLYWYQQILGQGPKLLIQFQNNGVVDDSQLPKDRFSAERLKGVDSTLKIQPAKLEDSAVYLCASRTSGSDEQYFGPGTRLTVT.

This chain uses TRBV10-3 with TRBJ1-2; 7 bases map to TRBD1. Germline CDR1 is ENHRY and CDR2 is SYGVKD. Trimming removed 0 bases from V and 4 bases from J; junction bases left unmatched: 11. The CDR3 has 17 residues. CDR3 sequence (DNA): TGTGCCATCAGTGAGTCCACTACGGCCGGGGACAGCTATGGCTACACCTTC. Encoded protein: CAISESTTAGDSYGYTF.

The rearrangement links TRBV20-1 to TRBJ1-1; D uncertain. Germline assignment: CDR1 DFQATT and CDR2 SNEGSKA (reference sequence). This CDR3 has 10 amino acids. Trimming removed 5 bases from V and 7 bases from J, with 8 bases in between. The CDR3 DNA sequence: TGCAGTGCTGGGCGGGGTGAAGCTTTCTTT. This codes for CSAGRGEAFF.

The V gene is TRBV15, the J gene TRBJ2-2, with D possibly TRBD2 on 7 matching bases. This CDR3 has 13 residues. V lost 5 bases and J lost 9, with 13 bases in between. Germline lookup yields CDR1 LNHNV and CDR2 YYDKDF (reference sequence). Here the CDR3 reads CATSGGAGWELFF. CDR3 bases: TGTGCCACCAGCGGGGGGGCCGGATGGGAGCTGTTTTTT.

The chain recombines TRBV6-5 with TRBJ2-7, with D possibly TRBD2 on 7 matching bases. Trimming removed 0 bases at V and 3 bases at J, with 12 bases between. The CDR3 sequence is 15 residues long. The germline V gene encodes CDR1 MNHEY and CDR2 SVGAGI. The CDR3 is CASSYSRGPDYEQYF. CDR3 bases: TGTGCCAGCAGTTACTCGCGGGGGCCAGACTACGAGCAGTACTTC.

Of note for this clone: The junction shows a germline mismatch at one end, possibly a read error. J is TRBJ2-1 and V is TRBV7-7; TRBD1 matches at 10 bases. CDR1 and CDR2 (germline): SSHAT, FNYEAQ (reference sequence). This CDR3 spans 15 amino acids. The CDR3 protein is CASSFGQGVYNEQFF. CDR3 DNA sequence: TGTGCTAGCAGCTTTGGACAGGGGGTTTACAATGAGCAGTTCTTC.

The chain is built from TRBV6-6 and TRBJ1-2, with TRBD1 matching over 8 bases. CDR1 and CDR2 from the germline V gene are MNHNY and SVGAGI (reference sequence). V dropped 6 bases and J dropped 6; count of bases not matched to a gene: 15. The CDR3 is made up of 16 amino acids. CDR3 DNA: TGTGCCAGCAGAGATTCCCAGGGGGCGAAAGTTCATGGCTACACCTTC. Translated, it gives CASRDSQGAKVHGYTF.

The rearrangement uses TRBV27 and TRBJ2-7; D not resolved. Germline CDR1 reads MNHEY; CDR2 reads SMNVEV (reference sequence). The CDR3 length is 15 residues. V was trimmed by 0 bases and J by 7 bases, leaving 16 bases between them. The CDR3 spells CASSLSAEKIGEQYF. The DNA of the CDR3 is TGTGCCAGCAGTTTATCGGCGGAAAAGATAGGAGAGCAGTACTTC.

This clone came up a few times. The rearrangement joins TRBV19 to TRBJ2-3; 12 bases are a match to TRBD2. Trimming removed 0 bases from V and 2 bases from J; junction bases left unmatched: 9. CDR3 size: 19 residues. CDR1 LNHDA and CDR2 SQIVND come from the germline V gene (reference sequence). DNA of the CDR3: TGTGCCAGTAGTATAGATTTGCCCGGACTAGCGGGATTCACAGATACGCAGTATTTT. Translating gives CASSIDLPGLAGFTDTQYF.

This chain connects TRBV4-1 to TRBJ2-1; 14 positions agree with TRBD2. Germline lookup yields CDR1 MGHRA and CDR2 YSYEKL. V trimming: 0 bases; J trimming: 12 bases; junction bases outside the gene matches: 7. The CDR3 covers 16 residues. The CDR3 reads CASSQDGTSGRERQFF. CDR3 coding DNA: TGCGCCAGCAGCCAAGACGGGACTAGCGGGAGAGAGAGGCAGTTCTTC.

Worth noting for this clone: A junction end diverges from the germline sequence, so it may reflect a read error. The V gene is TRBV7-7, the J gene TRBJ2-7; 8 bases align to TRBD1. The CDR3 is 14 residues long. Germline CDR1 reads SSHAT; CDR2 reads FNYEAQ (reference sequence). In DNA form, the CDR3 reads TGTGCTAGCAGCCCAGACCAGGGGGCGGGTGAGCAGTACTTC. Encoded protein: CASSPDQGAGEQYF. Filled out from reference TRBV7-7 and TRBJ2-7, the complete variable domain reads GAGVSQSPRYKVTKRGQDVTLRCDPISSHATLYWYQQALGQGPEFLTYFNYEAQPDKSGLPSDRFSAERPEGSISTLTIQRTEQRDSAMYRCASSPDQGAGEQYFGPGTRLTVT.

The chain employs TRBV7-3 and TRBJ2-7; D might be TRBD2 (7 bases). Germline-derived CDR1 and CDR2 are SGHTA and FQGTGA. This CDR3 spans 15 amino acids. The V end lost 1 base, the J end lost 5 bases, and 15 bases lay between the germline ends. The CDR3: CASSLSVQGRDEQYF. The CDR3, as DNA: TGTGCCAGCAGCTTAAGTGTTCAGGGGAGGGACGAGCAGTACTTC.

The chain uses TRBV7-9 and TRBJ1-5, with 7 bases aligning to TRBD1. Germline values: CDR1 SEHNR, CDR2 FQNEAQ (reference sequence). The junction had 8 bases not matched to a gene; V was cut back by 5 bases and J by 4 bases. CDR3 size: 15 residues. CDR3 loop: CASSPGTEFNQPQHF. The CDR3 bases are TGTGCCAGCAGCCCAGGGACAGAGTTTAATCAGCCCCAGCATTTT.

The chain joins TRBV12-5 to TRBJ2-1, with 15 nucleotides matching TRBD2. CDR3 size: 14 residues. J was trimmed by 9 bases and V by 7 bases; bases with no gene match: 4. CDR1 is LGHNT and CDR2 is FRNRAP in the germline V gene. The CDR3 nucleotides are TGTGCTAGTGCCCCGGGACTAGCGGGAGGTGAGCAGTTCTTC. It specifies CASAPGLAGGEQFF.

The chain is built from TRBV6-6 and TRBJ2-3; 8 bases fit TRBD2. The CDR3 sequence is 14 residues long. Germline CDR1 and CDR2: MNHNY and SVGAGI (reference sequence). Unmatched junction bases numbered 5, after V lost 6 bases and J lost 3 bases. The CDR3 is CASRTTSGTDTQYF. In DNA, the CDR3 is TGTGCCAGCAGAACTACTAGCGGAACAGATACGCAGTATTTT.

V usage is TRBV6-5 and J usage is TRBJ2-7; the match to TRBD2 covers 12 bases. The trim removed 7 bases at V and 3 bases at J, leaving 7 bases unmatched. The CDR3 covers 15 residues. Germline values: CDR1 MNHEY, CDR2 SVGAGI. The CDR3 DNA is TGTGCCAGCACCAAGCTAGCGGGAGGGTTCTACGAGCAGTACTTC. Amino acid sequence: CASTKLAGGFYEQYF.